Listed below are T cell receptor beta chains from one sample, sequenced in a study of blood T cell repertoires in COVID-19. Only in-frame clones appear in the TCRdb table, and some are missing; sequencing was by immunoSEQ multiplex PCR. The table includes 250,000 to 300,000 clones, approximately 91% detected once. The sequenced sample was peripheral blood. These receptors were collected from a woman aged 55-70 years with acute or convalescent COVID-19. The CDR3 runs from the conserved cysteine through the conserved F or W. A D gene is named only where the DNA matches it firmly. Some rows have no size entry. The others give once, few or many, or a class for an expanded clone.

j_call,clone_size,v_call,d_call,cdr3_nt,cdr3_aa
TRBJ2-2,-,TRBV5-1,-,TGCGCCAGCAGCGCATGGGAGGCGAACACCGGGGAGCTGTTTTTT,CASSAWEANTGELFF
TRBJ1-1,-,TRBV6-6,TRBD1,TGTGCCAGCAGTGACCCGGGACAGGTGAACACTGAAGCTTTCTTT,CASSDPGQVNTEAFF
TRBJ2-7,-,TRBV27,-,TGTGCCAGCACCTCTTCTGGAGCTCCGGTCTACGAGCAGTACTTC,CASTSSGAPVYEQYF
TRBJ2-7,-,TRBV11-2,TRBD2,TGTGCCAGCAGCCCCCGAGTAGCGGGAGTATACGAGCAGTACTTC,CASSPRVAGVYEQYF
TRBJ2-3,-,TRBV27,TRBD2,TGTGCCAGCAGATCACTAGCGGGAGTGGATACGCAGTATTTT,CASRSLAGVDTQYF
TRBJ2-6,-,TRBV7-2,TRBD1,TGTGCCAGCAGCTGGACAGGGGGCCTTGGGGCCAACGTCCTGACTTTC,CASSWTGGLGANVLTF
TRBJ2-7,-,TRBV5-5,-,TGTGCCAGCAGCTTGGCAGGCAAGGACGAGCAGTACTTC,CASSLAGKDEQYF
TRBJ2-2,-,TRBV19,-,TGTGCCAGTAGGACGGAGGGGGCGCTCACCGGGGAGCTGTTTTTT,CASRTEGALTGELFF
TRBJ1-4,few,TRBV7-9,TRBD1,TGTGCCAGCAGCCAAAGCAGGACAGGCGGGGAAAAACTGTTTTTT,CASSQSRTGGEKLFF
TRBJ1-1,-,TRBV7-3,TRBD1,TGTGCCAGCAGTTCCGGGACAGGGGGAACTGAAGCTTTCTTT,CASSSGTGGTEAFF
TRBJ2-2,-,TRBV2,TRBD2,TGTGCCAGCACGGGAGGGTTTACGTCTGGGGAGCTGTTTTTT,CASTGGFTSGELFF
TRBJ1-5,-,TRBV9,-,TGTGCCAGCAGCGTAGAGGGGGATAGCAATCAGCCCCAGCATTTT,CASSVEGDSNQPQHF
TRBJ2-7,-,TRBV10-3,-,TGTGCCATCAGGAAACTTACGGGCGAGCAGTACTTC,CAIRKLTGEQYF
TRBJ2-1,-,TRBV27,TRBD2,TGTGCCAGCAGTTTATCCGGGACTAGCGGGAGATCTGAGCAGTTCTTC,CASSLSGTSGRSEQFF
TRBJ2-3,-,TRBV6-2/TRBV6-3,TRBD2,TGTGCCAGTAGTTACCCGACGAGGACTAGCCTCAGCACAGATACGCAGTATTTT,CASSYPTRTSLSTDTQYF